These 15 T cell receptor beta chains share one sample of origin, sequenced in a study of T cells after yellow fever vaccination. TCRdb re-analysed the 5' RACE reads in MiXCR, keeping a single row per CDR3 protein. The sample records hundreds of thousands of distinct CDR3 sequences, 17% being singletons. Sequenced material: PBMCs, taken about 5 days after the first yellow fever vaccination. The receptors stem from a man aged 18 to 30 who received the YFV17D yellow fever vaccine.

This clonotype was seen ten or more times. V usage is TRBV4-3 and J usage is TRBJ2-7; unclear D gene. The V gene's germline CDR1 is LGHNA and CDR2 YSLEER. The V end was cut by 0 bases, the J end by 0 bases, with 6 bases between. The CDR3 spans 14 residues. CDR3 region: CASSQDRSSYEQYF. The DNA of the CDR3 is TGCGCCAGCAGCCAAGACAGGAGCTCCTACGAGCAGTACTTC.

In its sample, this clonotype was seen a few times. The CDR3 spells CASSLADYNEQFF. The CDR3, as DNA: TGTGCCAGCAGCTTGGCGGACTACAATGAGCAGTTCTTC. The V and J genes are TRBV7-9 and TRBJ2-1; D is undetermined. This CDR3 spans 13 amino acids. Trimming pared 3 bases from V and 3 bases from J, leaving 6 bases between. Germline values: CDR1 SEHNR, CDR2 FQNEAQ (reference sequence).

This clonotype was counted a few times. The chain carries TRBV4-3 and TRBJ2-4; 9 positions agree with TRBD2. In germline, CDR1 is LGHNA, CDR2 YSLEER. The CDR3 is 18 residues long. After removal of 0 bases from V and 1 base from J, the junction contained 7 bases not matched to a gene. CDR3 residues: CASSQDIGTSYAKNIQYF. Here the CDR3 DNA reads TGCGCCAGCAGCCAAGATATCGGGACTAGCTATGCCAAAAACATTCAGTACTTC.

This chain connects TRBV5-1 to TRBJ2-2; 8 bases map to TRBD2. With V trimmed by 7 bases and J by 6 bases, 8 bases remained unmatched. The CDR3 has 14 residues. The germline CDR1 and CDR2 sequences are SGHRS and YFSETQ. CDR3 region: CASVSGGSSGELFF. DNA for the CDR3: TGCGCCAGCGTCAGCGGGGGATCTTCCGGGGAGCTGTTTTTT.

The CDR3 region has the DNA TGCAGTGCTAGAGACCCTAGGGCGGGGGGATCGAATGAGCAGTTCTTC. Translation: CSARDPRAGGSNEQFF. The chain uses TRBV20-1 and TRBJ2-1, with 8 bases identical to TRBD2. The CDR3 has 16 amino acids. Germline CDR1 is DFQATT and CDR2 is SNEGSKA (reference sequence). J was trimmed by 7 bases and V by 0 bases; bases with no gene match: 11.

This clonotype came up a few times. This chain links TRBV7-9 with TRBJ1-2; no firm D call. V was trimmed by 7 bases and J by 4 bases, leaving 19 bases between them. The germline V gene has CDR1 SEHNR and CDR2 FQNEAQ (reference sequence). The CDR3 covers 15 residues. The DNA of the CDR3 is TGTGCCAGCAACTCAAATACCGGGCTCATCTATGGCTACACCTTC. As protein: CASNSNTGLIYGYTF.

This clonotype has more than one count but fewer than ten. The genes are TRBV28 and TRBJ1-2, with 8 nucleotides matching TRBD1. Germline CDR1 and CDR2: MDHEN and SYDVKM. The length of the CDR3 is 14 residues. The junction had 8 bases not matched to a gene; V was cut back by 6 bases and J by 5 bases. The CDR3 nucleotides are TGTGCCAGCAGCCAGACAGGGGTCCATTATGGCTACACCTTC. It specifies CASSQTGVHYGYTF.

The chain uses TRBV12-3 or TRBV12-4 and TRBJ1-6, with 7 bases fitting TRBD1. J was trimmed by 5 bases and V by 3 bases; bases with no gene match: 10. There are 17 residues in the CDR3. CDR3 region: CASSFNSGQSNNSPLHF. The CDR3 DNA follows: TGTGCCAGCAGTTTTAATTCGGGACAGAGTAATAATTCACCCCTCCACTTT.

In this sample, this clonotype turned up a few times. Here the CDR3 reads CASSWSGGNQPQHF. CDR3 bases: TGTGCCAGCAGCTGGAGCGGGGGCAATCAGCCCCAGCATTTT. The chain uses TRBV2 and TRBJ1-5; no clear D. CDR1 and CDR2 from the germline V gene are SNHLY and FYNNEI. The CDR3 is 14 amino acids. V lost 6 bases to trimming and J lost 2 bases, with 11 bases between them.

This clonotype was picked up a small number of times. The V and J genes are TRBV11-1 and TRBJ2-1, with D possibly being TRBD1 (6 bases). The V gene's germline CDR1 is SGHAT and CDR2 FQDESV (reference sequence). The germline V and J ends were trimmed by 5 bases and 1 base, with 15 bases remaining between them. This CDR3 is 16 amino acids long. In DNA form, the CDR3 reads TGTGCCAGCAGCACCAGGGGAAGGGGGTCCTACAATGAGCAGTTCTTC. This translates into CASSTRGRGSYNEQFF.

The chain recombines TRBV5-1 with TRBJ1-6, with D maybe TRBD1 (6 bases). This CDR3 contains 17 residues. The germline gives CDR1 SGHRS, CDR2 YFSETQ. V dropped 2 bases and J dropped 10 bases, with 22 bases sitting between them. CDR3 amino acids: CASSFEPPDSLGSPLHF. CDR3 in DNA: TGCGCCAGCAGCTTCGAACCACCGGACAGTCTGGGATCACCCCTCCACTTT.

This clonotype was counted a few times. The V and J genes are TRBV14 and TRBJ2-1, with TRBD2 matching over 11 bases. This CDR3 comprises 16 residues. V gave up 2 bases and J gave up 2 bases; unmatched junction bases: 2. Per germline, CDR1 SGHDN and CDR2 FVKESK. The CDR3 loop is CASSQIAGGTYNEQFF. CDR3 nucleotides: TGTGCCAGCAGCCAAATAGCGGGGGGGACCTACAATGAGCAGTTCTTC.

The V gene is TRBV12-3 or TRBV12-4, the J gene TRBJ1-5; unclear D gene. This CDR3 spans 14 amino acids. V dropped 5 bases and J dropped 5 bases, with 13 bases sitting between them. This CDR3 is CASSHPGGDQPQHF. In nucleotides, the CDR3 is TGTGCCAGCAGTCACCCCGGAGGTGATCAGCCCCAGCATTTT.

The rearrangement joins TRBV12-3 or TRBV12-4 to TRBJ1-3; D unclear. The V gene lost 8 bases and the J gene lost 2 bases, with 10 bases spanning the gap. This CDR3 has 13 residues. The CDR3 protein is CASERSTGNTIYF. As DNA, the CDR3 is TGTGCCAGCGAGAGATCAACTGGAAACACCATATATTTT.

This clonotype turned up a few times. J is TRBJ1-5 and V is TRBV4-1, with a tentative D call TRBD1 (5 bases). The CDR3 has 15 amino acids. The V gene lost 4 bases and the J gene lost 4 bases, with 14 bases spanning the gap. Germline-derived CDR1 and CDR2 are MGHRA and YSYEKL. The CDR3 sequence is CASSRGESLNQPQHF. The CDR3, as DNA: TGCGCCAGCAGCCGAGGGGAAAGTCTAAATCAGCCCCAGCATTTT.